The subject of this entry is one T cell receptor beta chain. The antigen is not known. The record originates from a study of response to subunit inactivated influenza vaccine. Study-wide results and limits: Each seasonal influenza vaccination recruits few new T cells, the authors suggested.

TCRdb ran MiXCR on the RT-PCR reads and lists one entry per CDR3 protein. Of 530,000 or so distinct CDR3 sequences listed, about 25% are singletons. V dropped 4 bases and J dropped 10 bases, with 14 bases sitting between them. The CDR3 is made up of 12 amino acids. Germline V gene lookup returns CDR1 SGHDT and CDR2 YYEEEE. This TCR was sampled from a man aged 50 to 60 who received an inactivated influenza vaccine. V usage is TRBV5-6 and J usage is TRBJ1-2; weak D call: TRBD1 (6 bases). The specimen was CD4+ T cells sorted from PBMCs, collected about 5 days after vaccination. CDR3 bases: TGTGCCAGCAGCCAAGAGGGGGGCACCTACACCTTC. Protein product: CASSQEGGTYTF.